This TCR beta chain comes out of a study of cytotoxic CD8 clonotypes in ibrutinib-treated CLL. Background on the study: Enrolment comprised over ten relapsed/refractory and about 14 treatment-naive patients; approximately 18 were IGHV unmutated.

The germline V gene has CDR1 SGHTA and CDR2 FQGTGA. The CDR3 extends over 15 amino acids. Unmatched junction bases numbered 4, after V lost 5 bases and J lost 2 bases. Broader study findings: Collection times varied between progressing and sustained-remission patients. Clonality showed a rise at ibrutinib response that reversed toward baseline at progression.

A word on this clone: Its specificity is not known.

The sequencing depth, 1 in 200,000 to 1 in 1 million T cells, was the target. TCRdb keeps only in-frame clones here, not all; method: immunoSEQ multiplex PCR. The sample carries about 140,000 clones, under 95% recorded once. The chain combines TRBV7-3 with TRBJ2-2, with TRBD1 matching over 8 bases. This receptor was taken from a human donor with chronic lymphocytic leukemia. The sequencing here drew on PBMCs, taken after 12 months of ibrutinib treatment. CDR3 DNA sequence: TGTGCCAGCAGCCAGGGACAGGCAAACACCGGGGAGCTGTTTTTT. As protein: CASSQGQANTGELFF.